The rows below give T cell receptor beta chains drawn from one sample of a study of Ad26.COV2.S vaccination and SARS-CoV-2 variants. The repertoire was sequenced with immunoSEQ multiplex PCR; TCRdb's copy has only in-frame clones and lacks some. The table has about 680,000 clones, roughly 90% seen once; the top ten hold roughly 1.5%. The sample was peripheral blood, taken in a trial of Ad26.COV2.S vaccine versus placebo. The receptors stem from a person aged 18-60 years who received the Ad26.COV2.S COVID-19 vaccine or a placebo. The CDR3 runs from the conserved cysteine through the conserved F or W.

j_call: TRBJ1-3
v_call: TRBV30
cdr3_aa: CAWGTGYTIYF

j_call: TRBJ1-2
v_call: TRBV19
cdr3_aa: CASSAITGSYGYTF

j_call: TRBJ2-3
v_call: TRBV14
cdr3_aa: CASSQELSYPTDTQYF

j_call: TRBJ1-4
v_call: TRBV30
cdr3_aa: CACKGPGEKLFF

j_call: TRBJ2-5
v_call: TRBV13
cdr3_aa: CASSSLGGAPQETQYF

j_call: TRBJ2-7
v_call: TRBV21-1
cdr3_aa: CASSKVEVAGVEEQYF

j_call: TRBJ2-5
v_call: TRBV13
cdr3_aa: CASSLGGLAGLETQYF

j_call: TRBJ1-2
v_call: TRBV20-1
cdr3_aa: CSARNNYGYTF

j_call: TRBJ1-2
v_call: TRBV6-2/TRBV6-3
cdr3_aa: CASSYRSTGSLYGYTF

j_call: TRBJ1-2
v_call: TRBV29-1
cdr3_aa: CSVGGGSGYTF

j_call: TRBJ2-2
v_call: TRBV12-3/TRBV12-4
cdr3_aa: CASSITTGELFF

j_call: TRBJ2-2
v_call: TRBV29-1
cdr3_aa: CSVEDIPRLGQGNANTGELFF

j_call: TRBJ1-1
v_call: TRBV5-1
cdr3_aa: CASSLLTGSTEAFF

j_call: TRBJ1-3
v_call: TRBV6-5
cdr3_aa: CASSYAAGNTIYF

j_call: TRBJ1-5
v_call: TRBV19
cdr3_aa: CASSISRGGVGNQPQHF

j_call: TRBJ1-1
v_call: TRBV27
cdr3_aa: CASSFGGGPSTEAFF

j_call: TRBJ1-4
v_call: TRBV3-1/TRBV3-2
cdr3_aa: CASSQGGKLFF

j_call: TRBJ1-5
v_call: TRBV27
cdr3_aa: CASSNTGGNQPQHF

j_call: TRBJ1-6
v_call: TRBV3-1/TRBV3-2
cdr3_aa: CASSPSGVLNSPLHF

j_call: TRBJ1-1
v_call: TRBV11-2
cdr3_aa: CASSPTGGQKSLAFF

j_call: TRBJ1-2
v_call: TRBV10-3
cdr3_aa: CAISESLRDRRYGYTF

j_call: TRBJ2-2
v_call: TRBV2
cdr3_aa: CASSGGTGNSGELFF